Listed here are 25 T cell receptor beta chains from one sample, sequenced in a study of blood T cell repertoires in COVID-19. TCRdb keeps only in-frame clones here, not all; method: immunoSEQ multiplex PCR. The top ten hold less than 8.5% of the sample, which has tens of thousands of clones, roughly 90% seen once. The sequenced material came from peripheral blood. All receptors come from a man in his 60s with acute or convalescent COVID-19.

The rearrangement links TRBV4-1 to TRBJ1-2; 9 nucleotides align to TRBD1. Trimming at V came to 1 base and at J to 6 bases, leaving 6 bases not matched to a gene. The germline CDR1 and CDR2 sequences are MGHRA and YSYEKL. This CDR3 spans 15 amino acids. The CDR3 DNA is TGCGCCAGCAGCCAAGCCGGACAGGGGACGGATGGCTACACCTTC. Translated: CASSQAGQGTDGYTF.

This clone was detected once. The chain is built from TRBV5-1 and TRBJ2-7; 7 positions match TRBD2. The CDR3 spans 14 residues. Germline V lookup: CDR1 SGHRS, CDR2 YFSETQ. J lost 3 bases, V lost 0 bases, and 3 bases had no gene match. In nucleotides, the CDR3 is TGCGCCAGCAGCTTGGTGGGCGGGAGCTACGAGCAGTACTTC. Its protein is CASSLVGGSYEQYF. The variable domain in full, with the rest retrieved from reference TRBV5-1 and TRBJ2-7, is KAGVTQTPRYLIKTRGQQVTLSCSPISGHRSVSWYQQTPGQGLQFLFEYFSETQRNKGNFPGRFSGRQFSNSRSEMNVSTLELGDSALYLCASSLVGGSYEQYFGPGTRLTVT.

The table lists this clone with a count of one. V usage is TRBV2 and J usage is TRBJ1-2; D might be TRBD1 (5 bases). The CDR3 loop spans 14 amino acids. The V and J ends lost 3 bases and 0 bases respectively, with 8 bases between them. In germline, CDR1 is SNHLY, CDR2 FYNNEI. The CDR3 region has the DNA TGTGCCAGCAGTGAGGGGCAGCCTAACTATGGCTACACCTTC. Protein: CASSEGQPNYGYTF. The variable domain in full, with the rest retrieved from reference TRBV2 and TRBJ1-2, is EPEVTQTPSHQVTQMGQEVILRCVPISNHLYFYWYRQILGQKVEFLVSFYNNEISEKSEIFDDQFSVERPDGSNFTLKIRSTKLEDSAMYFCASSEGQPNYGYTFGSGTRLTVV.

The table lists this clone with a count of one. The chain recombines TRBV9 with TRBJ2-7; 7 nucleotides match TRBD2. The V segment lost 2 bases and the J segment 6 bases; nucleotides outside the gene matches: 17. Germline CDR1 SGDLS, CDR2 YYNGEE. CDR3 length equals 17 residues. The CDR3 nucleotides are TGTGCCAGCAGCGTCGCCGGCGGGGGTCTCGTTGCGGGCGAGCAGTACTTC. Amino acid sequence: CASSVAGGGLVAGEQYF.

In the case of this clone: The sample holds other DNA sequences that translate to the same CDR3. This chain connects TRBV20-1 to TRBJ1-1, with D possibly being TRBD1 (5 bases). This CDR3 region has 11 residues. CDR1 and CDR2 from the germline V gene are DFQATT and SNEGSKA (reference sequence). V was shortened by 5 bases and J by 1 base, with 5 bases between the two germline ends. The CDR3 sequence is CSAQGNTEAFF. The CDR3 DNA reads TGCAGTGCTCAGGGGAACACTGAAGCTTTCTTT.

V usage is TRBV27 and J usage is TRBJ2-7; tentative D call: TRBD1 (6 bases). This CDR3 comprises 14 residues. The V end was cut by 4 bases, the J end by 6 bases, with 16 bases between. CDR1 is MNHEY and CDR2 is SMNVEV in the germline V gene (reference sequence). CDR3 DNA: TGTGCCAGCAGTTCGGCACAGGGCCTGTTCGAGCAGTACTTC. It encodes CASSSAQGLFEQYF.

V usage is TRBV27 and J usage is TRBJ2-7; 9 nucleotides match TRBD1. CDR3 length: 14 amino acids. Germline lookup yields CDR1 MNHEY and CDR2 SMNVEV (reference sequence). V gave up 8 bases and J gave up 2 bases; unmatched junction bases: 7. CDR3 nucleotide sequence: TGTGCCAGCGGTGGACAGGGGAGAACCTACGAGCAGTACTTC. It codes for CASGGQGRTYEQYF.

This clone was counted between two and nine times. The chain joins TRBV7-2 to TRBJ2-7; 7 nucleotides agree with TRBD2. V gave up 4 bases and J gave up 3 bases; unmatched junction bases: 3. The CDR3 spans 13 residues. Per germline, CDR1 SGHTA and CDR2 FQGNSA. CDR3 region: CASSWTRYYEQYF. CDR3 sequence (DNA): TGTGCCAGCAGCTGGACTAGATACTACGAGCAGTACTTC. The whole variable domain, remainder taken from reference TRBV7-2 and TRBJ2-7, is GAGVSQSPSNKVTEKGKDVELRCDPISGHTALYWYRQSLGQGLEFLIYFQGNSAPDKSGLPSDRFSAERTGGSVSTLTIQRTQQEDSAVYLCASSWTRYYEQYFGPGTRLTVT.

The rearrangement uses TRBV5-1 and TRBJ1-2; 8 nucleotides agree with TRBD1. V trimming: 5 bases; J trimming: 4 bases; junction bases outside the gene matches: 10. The CDR3 length is 15 residues. CDR1 is SGHRS, CDR2 YFSETQ, per germline. The CDR3 region is CASRAQRQGSYGYTF. The CDR3 DNA reads TGCGCCAGCAGGGCCCAGAGACAGGGGAGCTATGGCTACACCTTC.

The rearrangement uses TRBV10-1 and TRBJ2-4, with 14 bases fitting TRBD2. Germline V gene data show CDR1 as WNHNN and CDR2 as SYGVQD (reference sequence). The CDR3 is made up of 17 amino acids. Germline trimming cut 5 bases from V and 2 bases from J; bases unmatched to any gene: 5. In DNA form, the CDR3 reads TGCGCCAGCAGTCCAGGACTAGCGGGAGGAACCAAAAACATTCAGTACTTC. Residues: CASSPGLAGGTKNIQYF.

The J gene is TRBJ1-1, the V gene TRBV19; tentatively, D is TRBD1 (5 bases). CDR1 LNHDA and CDR2 SQIVND come from the germline V gene (reference sequence). Trimming stripped 1 base from V and 3 bases from J, with 12 bases between. The CDR3 has 15 residues. This chain's CDR3 is CASSIVRGWDTEAFF. The CDR3 DNA is TGTGCCAGTAGTATAGTTAGGGGATGGGACACTGAAGCTTTCTTT.

The table lists this clone with a few counts. The J gene is TRBJ1-2, the V gene TRBV19; D is perhaps TRBD1 (5 bases). In germline, CDR1 is LNHDA, CDR2 SQIVND (reference sequence). CDR3 size: 14 residues. Trimming took 3 bases from V and 6 from J, leaving 14 bases between them. The CDR3 DNA reads as TGTGCCAGTAGTATTCTGCAGGGCAGCAATGGCTACACCTTC. This translates into CASSILQGSNGYTF.

The chain uses TRBV5-1 and TRBJ2-5, with 9 bases matching TRBD1. Trimming cost V 0 bases and J 5 bases; bases outside gene matches: 5. Germline V gene lookup returns CDR1 SGHRS and CDR2 YFSETQ. This CDR3 region has 15 residues. CDR3 loop: CASSLGDRAMETQYF. CDR3 coding DNA: TGCGCCAGCAGCTTGGGGGACAGGGCTATGGAGACCCAGTACTTC.

This chain uses TRBV4-1 with TRBJ2-1; D is possibly TRBD2 (5 bases). The CDR3 is 15 residues long. CDR1 and CDR2 from the germline V gene are MGHRA and YSYEKL. V lost 4 bases, J lost 5 bases, and 15 bases lay in between. In nucleotides, the CDR3 is TGCGCCAGCAGCCCCTTAGCGTTGGGAGACAATGAGCAGTTCTTC. Translation: CASSPLALGDNEQFF.

The chain employs TRBV7-2 and TRBJ2-7; 11 bases fit TRBD2. CDR1 is SGHTA and CDR2 is FQGNSA in the germline V gene. The V segment lost 5 bases and the J segment 5 bases; nucleotides outside the gene matches: 8. The length of the CDR3 is 15 residues. In DNA, the CDR3 is TGTGCCAGCAGCCTCTTTAGCGGGGGGGCCGACGAGCAGTACTTC. Its translation: CASSLFSGGADEQYF.

The chain couples TRBV30 to TRBJ1-4; possible D gene TRBD1, 6 bases. CDR3 length equals 12 residues. The ends were cut back, 0 bases at V and 8 bases at J, with 7 bases in the middle. Germline V gene data show CDR1 as GTSNPN and CDR2 as SVGIG (reference sequence). In DNA, the CDR3 is TGTGCCTGGAGTGTACAGGGAGAAAAACTGTTTTTT. It translates to CAWSVQGEKLFF.

The chain joins TRBV4-1 to TRBJ1-5, with TRBD1 matching over 9 bases. The germline CDR1 and CDR2 sequences are MGHRA and YSYEKL. CDR3 size: 18 residues. V was pared by 3 bases and J by 2 bases, with 11 bases of the junction left unmatched. The CDR3 is CASSHLKGTGIGNQPQHF. As DNA, the CDR3 is TGCGCCAGCAGCCACCTGAAGGGGACAGGGATTGGCAATCAGCCCCAGCATTTT.

This clone was seen just once. V gene TRBV5-4 combines with J gene TRBJ2-7, with 9 bases identical to TRBD2. This CDR3 region has 15 residues. Germline assignment: CDR1 SGHNT and CDR2 YYREEE (reference sequence). The junction had 10 bases not matched to a gene; V was cut back by 4 bases and J by 5 bases. The CDR3 is CASSHSGRKLHEQYF. In DNA, the CDR3 is TGTGCCAGCAGCCATAGCGGGAGAAAGCTCCACGAGCAGTACTTC.

The rearrangement uses TRBV6-5 and TRBJ2-3; perhaps TRBD2 as D (6 bases). This CDR3 contains 15 residues. V was trimmed by 4 bases and J by 5 bases, leaving 16 bases between them. From germline, CDR1 is MNHEY and CDR2 SVGAGI. The CDR3 loop reads CASSSRGGREDTQYF. The DNA of the CDR3 is TGTGCCAGCAGTTCCCGGGGAGGAAGGGAAGATACGCAGTATTTT.

This rearrangement joins TRBV11-1 to TRBJ1-1; no clear D gene. The length of the CDR3 is 14 residues. Germline CDR1 and CDR2: SGHAT and FQDESV (reference sequence). V gave up 4 bases and J gave up 2 bases, with 11 bases separating them. For the CDR3, the DNA is TGTGCCAGCAGCTCCGGGAACGGAAACACTGAAGCTTTCTTT. Its protein is CASSSGNGNTEAFF.

The genes are TRBV29-1 and TRBJ2-7, with TRBD1 as a possible D gene (5 bases). V lost 2 bases, J lost 1 base, and 6 bases lay in between. The CDR3 has 12 amino acids. From germline, CDR1 is SQVTM and CDR2 ANQGSEA. The CDR3 protein is CSVERGSYEQYF. CDR3 DNA: TGCAGCGTTGAAAGGGGATCCTACGAGCAGTACTTC.

J is TRBJ1-1 and V is TRBV10-3, with D uncertain. Germline V gives CDR1 ENHRY, CDR2 SYGVKD. The CDR3 has 13 residues. V lost 4 bases to trimming and J lost 2 bases, with 8 bases between them. The CDR3 here is CAISAVSNTEAFF. In DNA, the CDR3 is TGTGCCATCAGTGCAGTTTCCAACACTGAAGCTTTCTTT.

The J gene is TRBJ2-1, the V gene TRBV5-4; D is possibly TRBD2 (6 bases). The germline V gene has CDR1 SGHNT and CDR2 YYREEE (reference sequence). The CDR3 consists of 14 residues. Between the trimmed V and J ends, which lost 4 bases and 5 bases, there was a span of 13 bases. The CDR3 coding sequence is TGTGCCAGCAGCACCGGGACTTACCACAATGAGCAGTTCTTC. Translated: CASSTGTYHNEQFF.

The chain links TRBV19 to TRBJ2-3; D remains ambiguous. From germline, CDR1 is LNHDA and CDR2 SQIVND (reference sequence). The ends were cut back, 6 bases at V and 3 bases at J, with 10 bases in the middle. There are 13 residues in the CDR3. The CDR3 sequence is CASSLAVTDTQYF. The CDR3 DNA is TGTGCCAGTAGCTTAGCCGTGACAGATACGCAGTATTTT.

The rearrangement uses TRBV28 and TRBJ1-6; no definite D call. V shed 6 bases and J shed 0 bases, with 18 bases lying between them. CDR1 MDHEN and CDR2 SYDVKM come from the germline V gene. The CDR3 is made up of 18 amino acids. CDR3 in amino acids: CASSRGQITSSYNSPLHF. Here the CDR3 DNA reads TGTGCCAGCAGCCGAGGGCAGATTACTAGCTCCTATAATTCACCCCTCCACTTT. Combining the CDR3 with reference TRBV28 and TRBJ1-6 gives the whole variable domain DVKVTQSSRYLVKRTGEKVFLECVQDMDHENMFWYRQDPGLGLRLIYFSYDVKMKEKGDIPEGYSVSREKKERFSLILESASTNQTSMYLCASSRGQITSSYNSPLHFGNGTRLTVT.